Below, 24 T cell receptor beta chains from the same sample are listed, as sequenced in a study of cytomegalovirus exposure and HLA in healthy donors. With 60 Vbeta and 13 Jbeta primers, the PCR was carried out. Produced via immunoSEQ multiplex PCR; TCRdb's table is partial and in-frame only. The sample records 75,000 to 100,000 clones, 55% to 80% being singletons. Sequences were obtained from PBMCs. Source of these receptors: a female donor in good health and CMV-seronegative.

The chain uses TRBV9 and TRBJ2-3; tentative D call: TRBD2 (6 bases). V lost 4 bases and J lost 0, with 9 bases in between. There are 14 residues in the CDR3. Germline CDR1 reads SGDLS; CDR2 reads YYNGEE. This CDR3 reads CASSLGGSTDTQYF. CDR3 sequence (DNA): TGTGCCAGCAGCCTGGGGGGTAGCACAGATACGCAGTATTTT.

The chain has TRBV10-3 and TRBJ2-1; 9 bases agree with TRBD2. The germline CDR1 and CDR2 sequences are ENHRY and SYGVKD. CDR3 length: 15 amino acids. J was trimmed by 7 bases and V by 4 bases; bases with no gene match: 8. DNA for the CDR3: TGTGCCATCAGTGCCGGGACTAGCATGGGGAATGAGCAGTTCTTC. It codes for CAISAGTSMGNEQFF.

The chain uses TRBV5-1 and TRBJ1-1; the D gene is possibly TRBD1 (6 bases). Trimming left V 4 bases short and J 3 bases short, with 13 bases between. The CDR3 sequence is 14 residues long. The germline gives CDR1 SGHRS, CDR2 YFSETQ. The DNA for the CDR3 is TGCGCCAGCAGCCCATCTAACAGGGACACTGAAGCTTTCTTT. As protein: CASSPSNRDTEAFF.

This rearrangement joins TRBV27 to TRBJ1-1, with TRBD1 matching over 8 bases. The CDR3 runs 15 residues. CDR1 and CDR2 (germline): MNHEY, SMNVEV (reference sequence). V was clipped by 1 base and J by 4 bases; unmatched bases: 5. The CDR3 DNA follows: TGTGCCAGCAGTTTATACGACAGGGGAAGCACTGAAGCTTTCTTT. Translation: CASSLYDRGSTEAFF.

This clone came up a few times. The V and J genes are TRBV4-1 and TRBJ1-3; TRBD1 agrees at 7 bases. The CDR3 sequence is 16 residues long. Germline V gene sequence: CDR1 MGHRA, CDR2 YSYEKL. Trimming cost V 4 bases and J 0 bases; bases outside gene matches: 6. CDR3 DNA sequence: TGCGCCAGCAGCCCGGGACAGTGGACCTCTGGAAACACCATATATTTT. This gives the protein CASSPGQWTSGNTIYF.

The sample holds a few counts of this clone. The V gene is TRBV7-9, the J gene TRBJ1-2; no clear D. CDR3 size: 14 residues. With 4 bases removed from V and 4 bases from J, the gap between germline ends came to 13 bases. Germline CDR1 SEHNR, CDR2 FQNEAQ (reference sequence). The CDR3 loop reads CASSSEAALYGYTF. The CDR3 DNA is TGTGCCAGCAGCTCGGAGGCAGCCCTCTATGGCTACACCTTC.

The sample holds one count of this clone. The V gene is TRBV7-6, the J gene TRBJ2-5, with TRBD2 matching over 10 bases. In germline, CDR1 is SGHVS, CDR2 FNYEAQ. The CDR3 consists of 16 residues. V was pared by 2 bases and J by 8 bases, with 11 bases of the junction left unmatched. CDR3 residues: CASSLMPSGGGDTQYF. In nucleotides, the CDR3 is TGTGCCAGCAGCTTAATGCCTAGCGGGGGAGGAGATACCCAGTACTTC.

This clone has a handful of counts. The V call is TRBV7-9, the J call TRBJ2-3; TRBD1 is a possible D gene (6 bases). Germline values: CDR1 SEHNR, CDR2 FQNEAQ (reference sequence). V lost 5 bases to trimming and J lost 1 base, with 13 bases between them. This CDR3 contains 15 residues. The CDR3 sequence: CASSGRTDGTDTQYF. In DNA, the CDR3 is TGTGCCAGCAGCGGCCGGACAGACGGCACAGATACGCAGTATTTT.

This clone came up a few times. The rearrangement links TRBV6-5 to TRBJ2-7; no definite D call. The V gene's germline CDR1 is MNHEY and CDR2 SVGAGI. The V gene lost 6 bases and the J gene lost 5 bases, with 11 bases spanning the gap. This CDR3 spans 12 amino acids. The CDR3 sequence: CASSNVRNEQYF. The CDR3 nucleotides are TGTGCCAGCAGCAATGTCAGAAACGAGCAGTACTTC.

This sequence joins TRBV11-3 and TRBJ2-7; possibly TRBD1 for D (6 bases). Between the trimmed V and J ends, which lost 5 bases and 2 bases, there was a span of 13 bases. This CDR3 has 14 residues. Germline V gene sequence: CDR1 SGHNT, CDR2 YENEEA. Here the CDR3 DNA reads TGTGCCAGCAGCCCGAGGACAGCTGCCTACGAGCAGTACTTC. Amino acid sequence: CASSPRTAAYEQYF. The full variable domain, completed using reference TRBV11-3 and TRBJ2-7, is EAGVVQSPRYKIIEKKQPVAFWCNPISGHNTLYWYLQNLGQGPELLIRYENEEAVDDSQLPKDRFSAERLKGVDSTLKIQPAELGDSAVYLCASSPRTAAYEQYFGPGTRLTVT.

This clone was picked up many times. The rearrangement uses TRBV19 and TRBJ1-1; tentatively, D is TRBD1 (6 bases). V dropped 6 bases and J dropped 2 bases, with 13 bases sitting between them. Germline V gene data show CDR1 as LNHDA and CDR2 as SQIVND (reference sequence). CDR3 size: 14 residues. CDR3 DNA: TGTGCCAGTAGCCAGGGACAAACAAACACTGAAGCTTTCTTT. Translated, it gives CASSQGQTNTEAFF.

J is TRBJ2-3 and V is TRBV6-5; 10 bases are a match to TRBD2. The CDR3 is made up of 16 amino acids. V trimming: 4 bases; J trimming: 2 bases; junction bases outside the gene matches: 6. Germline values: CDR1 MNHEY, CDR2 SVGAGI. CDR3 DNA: TGTGCCAGCAGTTCTGGACTAGCGGCTTTCACAGATACGCAGTATTTT. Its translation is CASSSGLAAFTDTQYF.

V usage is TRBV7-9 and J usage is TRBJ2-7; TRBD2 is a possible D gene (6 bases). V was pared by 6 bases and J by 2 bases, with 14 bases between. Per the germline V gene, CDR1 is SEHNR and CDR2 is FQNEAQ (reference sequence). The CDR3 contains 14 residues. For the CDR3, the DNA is TGTGCCAGCAGAAACCGGGAGCCCGCCTACGAGCAGTACTTC. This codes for CASRNREPAYEQYF.

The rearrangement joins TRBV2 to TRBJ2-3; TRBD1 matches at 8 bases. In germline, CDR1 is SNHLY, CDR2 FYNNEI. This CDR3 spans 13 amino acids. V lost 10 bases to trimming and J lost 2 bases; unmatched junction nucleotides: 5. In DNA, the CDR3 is TGTGCCAACCAGGGGGCTATCACAGATACGCAGTATTTT. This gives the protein CANQGAITDTQYF. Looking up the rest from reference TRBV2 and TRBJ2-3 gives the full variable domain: EPEVTQTPSHQVTQMGQEVILRCVPISNHLYFYWYRQILGQKVEFLVSFYNNEISEKSEIFDDQFSVERPDGSNFTLKIRSTKLEDSAMYFCANQGAITDTQYFGPGTRLTVL.

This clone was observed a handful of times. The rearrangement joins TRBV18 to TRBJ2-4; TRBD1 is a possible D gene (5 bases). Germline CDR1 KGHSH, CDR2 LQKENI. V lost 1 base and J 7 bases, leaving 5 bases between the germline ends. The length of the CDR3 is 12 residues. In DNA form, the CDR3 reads TGTGCCAGCTCACCACAGGGGAACATTCAGTACTTC. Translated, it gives CASSPQGNIQYF.

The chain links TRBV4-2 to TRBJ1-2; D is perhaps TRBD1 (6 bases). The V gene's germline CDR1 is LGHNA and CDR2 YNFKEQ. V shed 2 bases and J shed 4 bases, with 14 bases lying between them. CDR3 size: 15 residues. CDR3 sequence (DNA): TGTGCCAGCAGCCAAACCTTTCGCAGGGGCTATGGCTACACCTTC. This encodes CASSQTFRRGYGYTF.

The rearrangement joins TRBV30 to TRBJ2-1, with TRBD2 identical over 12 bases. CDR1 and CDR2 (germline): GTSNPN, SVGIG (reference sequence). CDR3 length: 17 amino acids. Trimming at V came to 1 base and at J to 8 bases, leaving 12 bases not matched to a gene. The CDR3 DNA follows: TGTGCCTGGAGTGCAGGGACTAGCGGGTTCCGGGGAGATGAGCAGTTCTTC. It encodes CAWSAGTSGFRGDEQFF.

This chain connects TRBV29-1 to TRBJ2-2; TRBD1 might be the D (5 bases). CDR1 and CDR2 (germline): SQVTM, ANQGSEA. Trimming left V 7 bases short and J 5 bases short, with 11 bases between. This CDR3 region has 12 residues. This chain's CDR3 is CSAGRTTGELFF. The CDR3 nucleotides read TGCAGCGCGGGTAGGACAACCGGGGAGCTGTTTTTT.

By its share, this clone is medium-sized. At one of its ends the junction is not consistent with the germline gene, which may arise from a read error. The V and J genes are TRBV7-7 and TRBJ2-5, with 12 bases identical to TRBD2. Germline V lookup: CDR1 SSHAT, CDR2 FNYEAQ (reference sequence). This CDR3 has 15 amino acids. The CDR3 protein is CASSLGTSGWETQYF. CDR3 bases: TGTGCTAGCAGCCTCGGGACTAGCGGGTGGGAGACCCAGTACTTC.

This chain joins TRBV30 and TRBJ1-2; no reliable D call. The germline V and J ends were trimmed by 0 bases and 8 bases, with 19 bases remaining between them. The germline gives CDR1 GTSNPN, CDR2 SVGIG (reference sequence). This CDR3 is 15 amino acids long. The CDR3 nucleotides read TGTGCCTGGAGTGTATTCAGACACCCTGAAGAAGGCTACACCTTC. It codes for CAWSVFRHPEEGYTF.

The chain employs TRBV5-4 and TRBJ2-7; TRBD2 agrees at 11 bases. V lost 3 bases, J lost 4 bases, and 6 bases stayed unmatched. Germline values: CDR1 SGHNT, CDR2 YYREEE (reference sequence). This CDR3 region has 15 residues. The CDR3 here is CASSWTGTSGYEQYF. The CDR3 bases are TGTGCCAGCAGCTGGACGGGGACTAGCGGATACGAGCAGTACTTC.

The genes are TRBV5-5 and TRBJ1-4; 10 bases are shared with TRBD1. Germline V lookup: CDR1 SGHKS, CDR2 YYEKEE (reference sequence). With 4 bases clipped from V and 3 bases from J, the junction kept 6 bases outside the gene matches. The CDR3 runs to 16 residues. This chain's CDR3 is CASSRDRGGSNEKLFF. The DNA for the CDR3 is TGTGCCAGCAGCCGGGACAGGGGAGGGTCTAATGAAAAACTGTTTTTT.

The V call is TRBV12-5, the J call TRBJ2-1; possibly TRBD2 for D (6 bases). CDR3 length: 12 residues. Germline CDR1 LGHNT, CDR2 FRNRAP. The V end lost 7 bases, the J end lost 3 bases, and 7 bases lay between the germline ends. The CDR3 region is CASAGDYNEQFF. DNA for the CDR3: TGTGCTAGTGCGGGGGACTACAATGAGCAGTTCTTC.

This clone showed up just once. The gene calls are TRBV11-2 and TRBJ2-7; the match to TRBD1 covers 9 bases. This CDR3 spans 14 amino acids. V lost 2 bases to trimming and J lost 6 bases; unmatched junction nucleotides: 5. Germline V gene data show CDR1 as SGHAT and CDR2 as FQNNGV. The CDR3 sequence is CASSLNRGLFEQYF. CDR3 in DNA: TGTGCCAGCAGCTTAAACAGGGGGCTTTTCGAGCAGTACTTC.